A single sample is the source of the 26 T cell receptor beta chains below, sequenced in a study of human T cells and chemical hapten exposure. Time point here: healthy volunteer bleed at 2 weeks. Extraction yielded total RNA from whole blood (unfractionated). TCRdb reanalysed the RACE reads using MiXCR and keeps one entry per CDR3 protein. This table holds under 95,000 distinct CDR3 sequences, approximately 8.2% found once. The sample was whole blood. The receptor set was obtained from a female donor in good health. Some clones in this sample may be carry-over from other donors' samples.

V usage is TRBV29-1 and J usage is TRBJ1-5, with a tentative D call TRBD1 (5 bases). The CDR3 loop spans 13 amino acids. The germline gives CDR1 SQVTM, CDR2 ANQGSEA. The V and J ends lost 3 bases and 5 bases respectively, with 11 bases between them. The CDR3 DNA sequence: TGCAGCGTTGAGGTCAGGGAGGATCAGCCCCAGCATTTT. Translated, it gives CSVEVREDQPQHF.

In this sample, this clonotype turned up a few times. The chain uses TRBV6-5 and TRBJ2-3; D is undetermined. Germline V lookup: CDR1 MNHEY, CDR2 SVGAGI. Trimming removed 8 bases at V and 6 bases at J, with 18 bases between. The CDR3 spans 14 residues. The chain's CDR3 is CASRGDGFGDTQYF. CDR3 nucleotide sequence: TGTGCCAGCCGCGGAGACGGATTTGGGGATACGCAGTATTTT.

The table lists this clonotype with a few counts. The gene calls are TRBV29-1 and TRBJ2-1; D remains unclear. From germline, CDR1 is SQVTM and CDR2 ANQGSEA. The CDR3 runs to 12 residues. With 3 bases removed from V and 8 bases from J, the gap between germline ends came to 11 bases. CDR3 protein: CSVDLSEDEQFF. CDR3 DNA: TGCAGCGTTGATCTGTCCGAAGATGAGCAGTTCTTC.

There are a few counts of this clonotype. The V gene is TRBV20-1, the J gene TRBJ2-7; the match to TRBD2 covers 9 bases. The CDR3 runs to 13 residues. V dropped 7 bases and J dropped 0; count of bases not matched to a gene: 4. Germline V gives CDR1 DFQATT, CDR2 SNEGSKA (reference sequence). DNA for the CDR3: TGCAGTGGGTGGACTAGCGACTCCTACGAGCAGTACTTC. This encodes CSGWTSDSYEQYF.

This clonotype was seen many times. The V call is TRBV6-6, the J call TRBJ1-2; the D gene is possibly TRBD1 (5 bases). Germline V gene lookup returns CDR1 MNHNY and CDR2 SVGAGI (reference sequence). There are 13 residues in the CDR3. V dropped 2 bases and J dropped 3 bases, with 7 bases sitting between them. In DNA form, the CDR3 reads TGTGCCAGCAGTTACGCGACAGACTATGGCTACACCTTC. Its protein is CASSYATDYGYTF.

The chain has TRBV6-5 and TRBJ1-6, with no clear D. The germline V and J ends were trimmed by 6 bases and 8 bases, with 5 bases remaining between them. CDR3 size: 11 residues. Germline V gene data show CDR1 as MNHEY and CDR2 as SVGAGI. The CDR3 DNA reads as TGTGCCAGCAGGGGAGATTCACCCCTCCACTTT. The encoded protein is CASRGDSPLHF.

This clonotype was found a few times. CDR3 residues: CASSLRQGGNLVYEQYF. The CDR3 region has the DNA TGTGCCAGCAGCCTAAGACAGGGGGGGAACTTAGTCTACGAGCAGTACTTC. The gene calls are TRBV7-8 and TRBJ2-7; 9 positions match TRBD1. V dropped 5 bases and J dropped 3; count of bases not matched to a gene: 14. Germline V CDR1 and CDR2: SGHVS, FQNEAQ. The length of the CDR3 is 17 residues.

This clonotype has at least ten counts. The chain employs TRBV12-5 and TRBJ2-1, with 9 bases identical to TRBD1. Germline V gene sequence: CDR1 LGHNT, CDR2 FRNRAP. The CDR3 length is 16 residues. V shed 3 bases and J 3 bases; nucleotides not matched to a gene: 6. CDR3 residues: CASGFRTGVFYNEQFF. CDR3 nucleotides: TGTGCTAGTGGTTTCCGGACAGGGGTTTTCTACAATGAGCAGTTCTTC.

This clonotype was recorded many times. This rearrangement joins TRBV7-2 to TRBJ2-2; D unresolved. Germline loops: CDR1 SGHTA, CDR2 FQGNSA. With 2 bases removed from V and 1 base from J, the gap between germline ends came to 5 bases. The length of the CDR3 is 14 residues. CDR3 sequence: CASSLRGNTGELFF. The DNA of the CDR3 is TGTGCCAGCAGCTTACGTGGGAACACCGGGGAGCTGTTTTTT.

This clonotype was seen a handful of times. The V and J genes are TRBV20-1 and TRBJ2-5; 12 nucleotides align to TRBD2. V trimming: 3 bases; J trimming: 9 bases; junction bases outside the gene matches: 5. Germline V CDR1 and CDR2: DFQATT, SNEGSKA (reference sequence). This CDR3 has 13 residues. This CDR3 is CSARASGREAQYF. CDR3 coding DNA: TGCAGTGCTAGGGCTAGCGGGAGGGAGGCCCAGTACTTC.

The chain links TRBV6-5 to TRBJ2-7; D might be TRBD1 or TRBD2, each matching 5 bases. The CDR3 loop spans 13 amino acids. Germline loops: CDR1 MNHEY, CDR2 SVGAGI. The ends were cut back, 2 bases at V and 2 bases at J, with 7 bases in the middle. This chain's CDR3 is CASSYGTTYEQYF. In DNA, the CDR3 is TGTGCCAGCAGTTACGGGACGACCTACGAGCAGTACTTC.

This clonotype was seen a few times. V and J are TRBV2 and TRBJ1-2, with D maybe TRBD1 (6 bases). CDR1 is SNHLY, CDR2 FYNNEI, per germline. The V end lost 7 bases, the J end lost 4 bases, and 19 bases lay between the germline ends. The CDR3 totals 15 residues. The CDR3 DNA sequence: TGTGCCAGCACCGATGCAGGGGTAGGGGCCTATGGCTACACCTTC. This encodes CASTDAGVGAYGYTF.

The chain has TRBV4-3 and TRBJ2-3; no definite D call. The germline CDR1 and CDR2 sequences are LGHNA and YSLEER. The V gene lost 0 bases and the J gene lost 4 bases, with 5 bases spanning the gap. The CDR3 contains 13 residues. The CDR3 here is CASSQDLPDTQYF. In nucleotides, the CDR3 is TGCGCCAGCAGCCAAGATCTGCCAGATACGCAGTATTTT.

The chain employs TRBV12-3 or TRBV12-4 and TRBJ1-2, with D tentatively TRBD1 (5 bases). The CDR3 has 13 residues. V was shortened by 5 bases and J by 1 base, with 8 bases between the two germline ends. DNA for the CDR3: TGTGCCAGCAGTCTTCAGGGTAACTATGGCTACACCTTC. This translates into CASSLQGNYGYTF.

In its sample, this clonotype was seen a few times. This chain uses TRBV28 with TRBJ2-5; 13 bases map to TRBD2. The ends lost 5 bases at V and 0 bases at J; junction bases unmatched: 6. In germline, CDR1 is MDHEN, CDR2 SYDVKM. This CDR3 is 17 amino acids long. The CDR3 protein is CASSPRTSGRDQETQYF. The CDR3 coding sequence is TGTGCCAGCAGTCCAAGGACTAGCGGGAGAGACCAAGAGACCCAGTACTTC.

The rearrangement links TRBV4-1 to TRBJ1-1, with unresolved D. The V end lost 5 bases, the J end lost 1 base, and 8 bases lay between the germline ends. CDR1 and CDR2 (germline): MGHRA, YSYEKL. CDR3 length: 13 amino acids. The CDR3 protein is CASSLQQNTEAFF. DNA of the CDR3: TGCGCCAGCAGCTTACAGCAGAACACTGAAGCTTTCTTT.

In this sample, this clonotype turned up many times. The chain carries TRBV6-1 and TRBJ2-4; 8 nucleotides match TRBD1. The CDR3 is 15 amino acids. J gave up 2 bases and V 8 bases, and 8 bases lay outside the gene matches. Germline CDR1 reads MNHNS; CDR2 reads SASEGT. The CDR3 loop is CASGFRGLSKNIQYF. The DNA of the CDR3 is TGTGCCAGCGGATTCAGGGGGCTCTCCAAAAACATTCAGTACTTC.

The chain links TRBV19 to TRBJ2-1, with TRBD2 matching over 8 bases. Per the germline V gene, CDR1 is LNHDA and CDR2 is SQIVND (reference sequence). This CDR3 region has 15 residues. The V gene end was trimmed by 4 bases and the J gene end by 4 bases; junction bases not matched to a gene: 6. The CDR3 spells CASSTGRASYNEQFF. Written as DNA, the CDR3 is TGTGCCAGTAGTACCGGGAGGGCGTCTTACAATGAGCAGTTCTTC.

The V call is TRBV2, the J call TRBJ2-5; D possibly corresponds to TRBD1 (6 bases). Germline-derived CDR1 and CDR2 are SNHLY and FYNNEI. The V and J ends lost 8 bases and 3 bases respectively, with 16 bases between them. This CDR3 comprises 14 residues. CDR3: CASYSRDKKETQYF. As DNA, the CDR3 is TGTGCCAGCTATTCCCGGGACAAGAAAGAGACCCAGTACTTC.

V gene TRBV27 combines with J gene TRBJ2-3, with TRBD2 as a possible D gene (5 bases). This CDR3 contains 15 residues. CDR1 is MNHEY and CDR2 is SMNVEV in the germline V gene (reference sequence). V was clipped by 6 bases and J by 2 bases, with 15 bases between them. The DNA of the CDR3 is TGTGCCAGCAGAAGCGCTCGAGGGTTCACAGATACGCAGTATTTT. This gives the protein CASRSARGFTDTQYF.

The chain recombines TRBV28 with TRBJ1-1; the match to TRBD1 covers 9 bases. Germline V lookup: CDR1 MDHEN, CDR2 SYDVKM. With V trimmed by 5 bases and J by 10 bases, 8 bases remained unmatched. The CDR3 is made up of 13 amino acids. CDR3 coding DNA: TGTGCCAGCAGTACCATGACAGGGGGAGTAGCTTTCTTT. Amino acid sequence: CASSTMTGGVAFF.

This clonotype was found a few times. The chain links TRBV2 to TRBJ1-4; the match to TRBD1 covers 11 bases. Unmatched junction bases numbered 4, after V lost 3 bases and J lost 7 bases. The germline gives CDR1 SNHLY, CDR2 FYNNEI. The CDR3 contains 15 residues. CDR3: CASSETGTGGEKLFF. DNA of the CDR3: TGTGCCAGCAGTGAGACCGGGACAGGGGGTGAAAAACTGTTTTTT.

At least ten counts were recorded for this clonotype. V is TRBV6-1 and J is TRBJ1-2; D call uncertain. CDR3 length: 16 amino acids. V was clipped by 2 bases and J by 2 bases, with 15 bases between them. Germline V gene sequence: CDR1 MNHNS, CDR2 SASEGT. The CDR3 region has the DNA TGTGCCAGCAGTGAACATAGGAGCAGAATAAACTATGGCTACACCTTC. Translating gives CASSEHRSRINYGYTF.

This clonotype was seen ten or more times. The V gene is TRBV7-2, the J gene TRBJ2-6, with 7 bases fitting TRBD1. The CDR3 is 15 residues long. Unmatched junction bases numbered 2, after V lost 2 bases and J lost 4 bases. From germline, CDR1 is SGHTA and CDR2 FQGNSA. The CDR3: CASSLQGVGANVLTF. Written as DNA, the CDR3 is TGTGCCAGCAGCTTACAGGGGGTCGGGGCCAACGTCCTGACTTTC. The full variable domain, in which reference TRBV7-2 and TRBJ2-6 provide the parts outside the CDR3, is GAGVSQSPSNKVTEKGKDVELRCDPISGHTALYWYRQSLGQGLEFLIYFQGNSAPDKSGLPSDRFSAERTGGSVSTLTIQRTQQEDSAVYLCASSLQGVGANVLTFGAGSRLTVL.

This chain uses TRBV7-8 with TRBJ2-3, with D maybe TRBD2 (6 bases). V lost 8 bases, J lost 2 bases, and 14 bases lay in between. The CDR3 is made up of 14 amino acids. The germline gives CDR1 SGHVS, CDR2 FQNEAQ. CDR3 nucleotide sequence: TGTGCCAGCCGTGAAGGCGGGAACACAGATACGCAGTATTTT. It codes for CASREGGNTDTQYF.

The J gene is TRBJ1-4, the V gene TRBV20-1, with a weak D call TRBD1 (6 bases). Trimming cost V 4 bases and J 8 bases, with 23 bases left between them. Germline V CDR1 and CDR2: DFQATT, SNEGSKA (reference sequence). This CDR3 has 16 amino acids. This CDR3 reads CSATLGARGTLEKLFF. DNA of the CDR3: TGCAGTGCTACTTTGGGGGCGCGGGGTACCCTAGAAAAACTGTTTTTT.